The next 10 T cell receptor beta chains were all read from a single sample in a study of blood T cell repertoires in COVID-19. Assay: immunoSEQ multiplex PCR; the TCRdb copy retains only in-frame clones and omits some. In the table there are 150,000 or so clones, 80% to 90% of which are singletons. Sequencing was done on a sample of peripheral blood. These receptors all come from a man at least 80 years old with acute or convalescent COVID-19.

This clone was picked up one time. V is TRBV5-1 and J is TRBJ2-7, with D possibly TRBD1 on 5 matching bases. Per germline, CDR1 SGHRS and CDR2 YFSETQ. Trimming removed 2 bases from V and 2 bases from J, with 11 bases in between. This CDR3 spans 14 amino acids. CDR3: CASSFRPDTYEQYF. CDR3 in DNA: TGCGCCAGCAGCTTTAGACCGGACACCTACGAGCAGTACTTC.

This sequence joins TRBV6-5 and TRBJ1-1, with D perhaps TRBD1 (6 bases). The CDR3 totals 13 residues. Per the germline V gene, CDR1 is MNHEY and CDR2 is SVGAGI. CDR3 nucleotide sequence: TGTGCGGCGAGGGGGTCGGCGAACACTGAAGCTTTCTTT. It is translated as CAARGSANTEAFF.

The V call is TRBV3-1 (or the pseudogene TRBV3-2), the J call TRBJ2-1, with a possible D match to TRBD2 (5 bases). The CDR3 runs 16 residues. Trimming shortened V by 1 base and J by 5 bases, and 15 bases separated the two germline ends. Per the germline V gene, CDR1 is LGHDT and CDR2 is YNNKEL (reference sequence). The DNA of the CDR3 is TGTGCCAGCAGCCAAGGCTGGCTAGCTTCCAACAATGAGCAGTTCTTC. It is translated as CASSQGWLASNNEQFF.

The genes are TRBV5-1 and TRBJ2-3; 8 bases are a match to TRBD1. The germline V gene encodes CDR1 SGHRS and CDR2 YFSETQ. Germline trimming cut 3 bases from V and 0 bases from J; bases unmatched to any gene: 0. The CDR3 runs 14 residues. CDR3 in amino acids: CASSWDRSTDTQYF. The CDR3 DNA follows: TGCGCCAGCAGCTGGGACAGGAGCACAGATACGCAGTATTTT.

The chain recombines TRBV19 with TRBJ2-2; possible D gene TRBD1, 6 bases. Trimming removed 8 bases at V and 4 bases at J, with 17 bases between. This CDR3 spans 15 amino acids. The germline V gene has CDR1 LNHDA and CDR2 SQIVND (reference sequence). CDR3: CASRTTGLGTGELFF. Written as DNA, the CDR3 is TGTGCCAGTCGGACAACAGGGTTGGGCACCGGGGAGCTGTTTTTT. Full variable domain (outside the CDR3, taken from reference TRBV19 and TRBJ2-2): DGGITQSPKYLFRKEGQNVTLSCEQNLNHDAMYWYRQDPGQGLRLIYYSQIVNDFQKGDIAEGYSVSREKKESFPLTVTSAQKNPTAFYLCASRTTGLGTGELFFGEGSRLTVL.

The J gene is TRBJ1-2, the V gene TRBV7-9; D gene uncertain. CDR1 and CDR2 from the germline V gene are SEHNR and FQNEAQ (reference sequence). Deletions cut 2 bases from V and 7 bases from J, with 11 bases between. This CDR3 contains 13 residues. The CDR3 loop is CASSLPIGSGYTF. As DNA, the CDR3 is TGTGCCAGCAGCTTACCGATCGGTTCTGGCTACACCTTC.

This clone was seen more than once but under ten times. This chain joins TRBV3-1 (or the pseudogene TRBV3-2) and TRBJ1-1, with TRBD1 matching 9 bases. CDR1 is LGHDT, CDR2 YNNKEL, per germline (reference sequence). There are 16 residues in the CDR3. J lost 11 bases, V lost 3 bases, and 16 bases had no gene match. The CDR3: CASSHLRTGVYGDAFF. DNA of the CDR3: TGTGCCAGCAGCCACCTGAGGACAGGGGTATATGGAGACGCTTTCTTT.

The chain combines TRBV19 with TRBJ2-7; D gene uncertain. Germline lookup yields CDR1 LNHDA and CDR2 SQIVND (reference sequence). The V end was cut by 0 bases, the J end by 4 bases, with 7 bases between. This CDR3 is built from 13 residues. The CDR3, as DNA: TGTGCCAGTAGTATAGATCTGACTTACGAGCAGTACTTC. This codes for CASSIDLTYEQYF.

There are a few counts of this clone. The V call is TRBV5-4, the J call TRBJ2-7, with D perhaps matching TRBD1 (6 bases). Trimming removed 2 bases at V and 2 bases at J, with 14 bases between. The V gene's germline CDR1 is SGHNT and CDR2 YYREEE (reference sequence). The CDR3 sequence is 15 residues long. This CDR3 reads CASSLWGRRTYEQYF. The CDR3 DNA follows: TGTGCCAGCAGCTTATGGGGGCGCCGAACCTACGAGCAGTACTTC. Full variable domain (rest looked up from reference TRBV5-4 and TRBJ2-7): ETGVTQSPTHLIKTRGQQVTLRCSSQSGHNTVSWYQQALGQGPQFIFQYYREEENGRGNFPPRFSGLQFPNYSSELNVNALELDDSALYLCASSLWGRRTYEQYFGPGTRLTVT.

The rearrangement joins TRBV6-1 to TRBJ2-1; 9 bases align to TRBD1. With 4 bases clipped from V and 7 bases from J, the junction kept 11 bases outside the gene matches. The germline V gene encodes CDR1 MNHNS and CDR2 SASEGT. The CDR3 covers 16 residues. In DNA, the CDR3 is TGTGCCAGCAGTGTCAGACAGGGGGGCTGGGGGAATGAGCAGTTCTTC. Residues: CASSVRQGGWGNEQFF.